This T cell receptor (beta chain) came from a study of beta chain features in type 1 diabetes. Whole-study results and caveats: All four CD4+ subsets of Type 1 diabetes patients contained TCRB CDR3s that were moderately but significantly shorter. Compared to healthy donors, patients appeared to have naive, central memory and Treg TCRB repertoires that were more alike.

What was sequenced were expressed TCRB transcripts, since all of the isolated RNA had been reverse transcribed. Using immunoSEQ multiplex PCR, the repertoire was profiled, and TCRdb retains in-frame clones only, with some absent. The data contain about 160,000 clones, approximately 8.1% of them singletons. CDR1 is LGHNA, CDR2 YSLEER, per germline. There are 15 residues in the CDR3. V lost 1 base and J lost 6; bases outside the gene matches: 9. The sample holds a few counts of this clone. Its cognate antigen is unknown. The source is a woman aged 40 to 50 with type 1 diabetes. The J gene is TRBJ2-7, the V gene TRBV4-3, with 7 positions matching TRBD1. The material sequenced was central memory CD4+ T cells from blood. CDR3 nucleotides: TGCGCCAGCAGCCAAGTTTATGGACAGGCTCGCGAGCAGTACTTC. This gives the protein CASSQVYGQAREQYF.